The next 27 T cell receptor beta chains were all read from a single sample in a study of cytomegalovirus exposure and HLA in healthy donors. The PCR was carried out with 60 Vbeta primers and 13 Jbeta primers. Profiled with immunoSEQ multiplex PCR; TCRdb holds only in-frame clones, not every one. Altogether roughly 180,000 clones are present, 70% to 85% being singletons, with the ten largest covering about 1.3%. The sequenced material came from PBMCs. The receptors were gathered from a girl aged 2-9 years in good health and CMV-seropositive.

The chain couples TRBV15 to TRBJ2-7; 8 bases are a match to TRBD1. With V trimmed by 5 bases and J by 2 bases, 2 bases remained unmatched. The CDR3 covers 13 residues. The germline V gene has CDR1 LNHNV and CDR2 YYDKDF (reference sequence). Here the CDR3 DNA reads TGTGCCACCAGCGGGGACAGGACCTACGAGCAGTACTTC. Translated: CATSGDRTYEQYF.

This clone was seen once. At one of its ends the junction is not consistent with the germline gene, which may arise from a read error. The chain joins TRBV4-1 to TRBJ2-1, with TRBD2 matching over 11 bases. The germline V gene encodes CDR1 MGHRA and CDR2 YSYEKL. There are 15 residues in the CDR3. DNA for the CDR3: TGCGCCAGCAGGAAGGGACTAGCGGCGTACAATGAGCGGTTCTTC. Its protein is CASRKGLAAYNERFF.

The chain recombines TRBV9 with TRBJ1-2; D remains unclear. Germline V lookup: CDR1 SGDLS, CDR2 YYNGEE. V was cut by 2 bases and J by 4 bases, with 12 bases left in between. This CDR3 contains 14 residues. The CDR3: CASSVSPTIYGYTF. CDR3 nucleotides: TGTGCCAGCAGCGTTTCTCCGACAATCTATGGCTACACCTTC.

The J gene is TRBJ1-1, the V gene TRBV5-1; no clear D gene. Germline V gene data show CDR1 as SGHRS and CDR2 as YFSETQ. The CDR3 sequence is 15 residues long. Trimming took off 2 bases at V and 1 base at J, with 12 bases between the two ends. The CDR3 region is CASSLQIPPNTEAFF. CDR3 nucleotide sequence: TGCGCCAGCAGCTTACAAATTCCCCCGAACACTGAAGCTTTCTTT.

The V and J genes are TRBV14 and TRBJ2-3, with 9 bases aligning to TRBD1. The CDR3 runs to 15 residues. Trimming removed 6 bases from V and 1 base from J; junction bases left unmatched: 5. The V gene's germline CDR1 is SGHDN and CDR2 FVKESK. DNA for the CDR3: TGTGCCAGCAGTCCTACAGGGGGCGGCACAGATACGCAGTATTTT. It yields the protein CASSPTGGGTDTQYF.

In this sample, this clone turned up once. This chain links TRBV19 with TRBJ2-7; D is perhaps TRBD2 (5 bases). The CDR3 has 16 amino acids. V dropped 5 bases and J dropped 3 bases, with 20 bases sitting between them. Germline V gene lookup returns CDR1 LNHDA and CDR2 SQIVND (reference sequence). The CDR3: CASSAWETSSDYEQYF. CDR3 nucleotide sequence: TGTGCCAGTAGTGCCTGGGAGACATCTTCTGACTACGAGCAGTACTTC.

The chain links TRBV9 to TRBJ2-7; unclear D gene. Trimming stripped 1 base from V and 1 base from J, with 9 bases between. From germline, CDR1 is SGDLS and CDR2 YYNGEE. This CDR3 region has 14 residues. CDR3 in amino acids: CASSVSANSYEQYF. The CDR3 DNA is TGTGCCAGCAGCGTATCTGCTAATTCCTACGAGCAGTACTTC.

The V gene is TRBV2, the J gene TRBJ2-3, with TRBD2 as a possible D gene (5 bases). Germline values: CDR1 SNHLY, CDR2 FYNNEI. This CDR3 contains 14 residues. V lost 4 bases to trimming and J lost 4 bases, with 12 bases between them. Here the CDR3 DNA reads TGTGCCAGCAGTGTGGGCGGGTCGGCAGATACGCAGTATTTT. Residues: CASSVGGSADTQYF.

This clone has only a few counts. CDR3 in amino acids: CASSLAGVGGYTF. In nucleotides, the CDR3 is TGTGCCAGCAGCTTGGCAGGGGTGGGCGGCTACACCTTC. The genes are TRBV5-6 and TRBJ1-2, with a possible D match to TRBD1 (6 bases). This CDR3 is built from 13 residues. Trimming shortened V by 0 bases and J by 8 bases, and 11 bases separated the two germline ends. Germline V gene lookup returns CDR1 SGHDT and CDR2 YYEEEE.

J is TRBJ2-1 and V is TRBV9; 14 bases are shared with TRBD2. Germline assignment: CDR1 SGDLS and CDR2 YYNGEE. This CDR3 comprises 19 residues. The junction had 5 bases not matched to a gene; V was cut back by 0 bases and J by 0 bases. CDR3 residues: CASSVEGLAGAFSYNEQFF. CDR3 DNA sequence: TGTGCCAGCAGCGTAGAGGGACTAGCGGGAGCGTTCTCCTACAATGAGCAGTTCTTC. Combining the CDR3 with reference TRBV9 and TRBJ2-1 gives the whole variable domain DSGVTQTPKHLITATGQRVTLRCSPRSGDLSVYWYQQSLDQGLQFLIQYYNGEERAKGNILERFSAQQFPDLHSELNLSSLELGDSALYFCASSVEGLAGAFSYNEQFFGPGTRLTVL.

The chain is built from TRBV19 and TRBJ1-6; D call uncertain. Germline V gives CDR1 LNHDA, CDR2 SQIVND (reference sequence). Trimming stripped 5 bases from V and 5 bases from J, with 16 bases between. The CDR3 contains 16 residues. This chain's CDR3 is CASSATTGGDNSPLHF. Written as DNA, the CDR3 is TGTGCCAGTAGTGCAACCACGGGAGGAGATAATTCACCCCTCCACTTT.

The V gene is TRBV19, the J gene TRBJ2-2; D perhaps matches TRBD1 (5 bases). Germline assignment: CDR1 LNHDA and CDR2 SQIVND (reference sequence). CDR3 size: 14 residues. Trimming shortened V by 3 bases and J by 3 bases, and 8 bases separated the two germline ends. The CDR3, as DNA: TGTGCCAGTAGTATGGCAGGGTACACCGGGGAGCTGTTTTTT. Protein: CASSMAGYTGELFF.

The chain uses TRBV4-1 and TRBJ2-7; D possibly corresponds to TRBD1 (6 bases). Germline values: CDR1 MGHRA, CDR2 YSYEKL. Trimming left V 4 bases short and J 2 bases short, with 15 bases between. This CDR3 comprises 15 residues. Here the CDR3 reads CASSRAGVGTYEQYF. The CDR3, as DNA: TGCGCCAGCAGCCGAGCAGGGGTCGGAACCTACGAGCAGTACTTC.

This chain uses TRBV5-1 with TRBJ2-1; 7 nucleotides line up with TRBD1. The V and J ends lost 3 bases and 8 bases, in that order; junction bases with no gene match: 8. The CDR3 has 14 amino acids. Per germline, CDR1 SGHRS and CDR2 YFSETQ. This CDR3 is CASSSRQGRDEQFF. The CDR3 DNA follows: TGCGCCAGCAGCTCTAGACAGGGACGGGATGAGCAGTTCTTC.

J is TRBJ2-1 and V is TRBV5-1; D may be TRBD2 (6 bases). V dropped 1 base and J dropped 6 bases, with 23 bases sitting between them. This CDR3 is 18 amino acids long. Germline V gene data show CDR1 as SGHRS and CDR2 as YFSETQ. Here the CDR3 reads CASSLRLAGTVGFNEQFF. DNA for the CDR3: TGCGCCAGCAGCTTGCGCCTCGCCGGGACTGTAGGGTTCAATGAGCAGTTCTTC.

This clone was counted only a few times. V gene TRBV4-2 combines with J gene TRBJ1-1; D is perhaps TRBD1 (5 bases). CDR1 and CDR2 from the germline V gene are LGHNA and YNFKEQ. There are 15 residues in the CDR3. V lost 1 base, J lost 2 bases, and 11 bases lay in between. For the CDR3, the DNA is TGTGCCAGCAGCCAAGTTGGGCAGGGTAACACTGAAGCTTTCTTT. Protein: CASSQVGQGNTEAFF.

This clone was seen just once. The CDR3 sequence is CASSLKGDTGELFF. The CDR3 DNA reads as TGTGCCAGCAGTTTAAAGGGAGACACCGGGGAGCTGTTTTTT. The chain has TRBV28 and TRBJ2-2; a weak D match, TRBD2 (5 bases). V lost 2 bases and J lost 3, with 7 bases in between. The germline V gene has CDR1 MDHEN and CDR2 SYDVKM. This CDR3 spans 14 amino acids.

The gene calls are TRBV7-9 and TRBJ1-1; D remains ambiguous. V was clipped by 4 bases and J by 7 bases, with 10 bases between them. The CDR3 covers 12 residues. Germline V gives CDR1 SEHNR, CDR2 FQNEAQ (reference sequence). DNA for the CDR3: TGTGCCAGCAGCTCATCGGTACTTGAAGCTTTCTTT. Its protein product is CASSSSVLEAFF.

V and J are TRBV5-1 and TRBJ2-6; a weak D match, TRBD2 (5 bases). The CDR3 totals 16 residues. In germline, CDR1 is SGHRS, CDR2 YFSETQ. Trimming took off 4 bases at V and 4 bases at J, with 15 bases between the two ends. The CDR3 DNA sequence: TGCGCCAGCAGCATACTAGACCTTGCCGGGGCCAACGTCCTGACTTTC. This codes for CASSILDLAGANVLTF.

The rearrangement links TRBV6-5 to TRBJ1-5; TRBD1 is a possible D gene (5 bases). The CDR3 spans 15 residues. V was pared by 2 bases and J by 1 base, with 9 bases between. The germline V gene encodes CDR1 MNHEY and CDR2 SVGAGI. In DNA form, the CDR3 reads TGTGCCAGCAGTTACGACGCAGGGAGCAATCAGCCCCAGCATTTT. It encodes CASSYDAGSNQPQHF.

This clone was counted only a few times. This chain links TRBV28 with TRBJ1-6; TRBD1 agrees at 10 bases. Germline trimming cut 7 bases from V and 5 bases from J; bases unmatched to any gene: 5. Germline V CDR1 and CDR2: MDHEN, SYDVKM. The length of the CDR3 is 15 residues. The CDR3 sequence: CASIRTGGNNSPLHF. The CDR3 coding sequence is TGTGCCAGCATTCGGACAGGGGGAAATAATTCACCCCTCCACTTT.

The J gene is TRBJ1-2, the V gene TRBV5-1, with D tentatively TRBD1 (5 bases). V lost 2 bases, J lost 1 base, and 12 bases lay in between. The germline V gene has CDR1 SGHRS and CDR2 YFSETQ. The CDR3 runs 15 residues. The CDR3 DNA follows: TGCGCCAGCAGCTTTCATACCAGGGATAACTATGGCTACACCTTC. It is translated as CASSFHTRDNYGYTF.

This chain links TRBV5-1 with TRBJ2-5; no clear D gene. The CDR3 extends over 11 amino acids. V was trimmed by 4 bases and J by 4 bases, leaving 5 bases between them. The germline gives CDR1 SGHRS, CDR2 YFSETQ. The CDR3 loop reads CASSPGETQYF. The CDR3 coding sequence is TGCGCCAGCAGCCCGGGAGAGACCCAGTACTTC.

The gene calls are TRBV7-9 and TRBJ1-6; D is perhaps TRBD1 (5 bases). CDR3 length: 19 amino acids. Trimming cost V 9 bases and J 1 base, with 25 bases left between them. CDR1 is SEHNR and CDR2 is FQNEAQ in the germline V gene (reference sequence). DNA of the CDR3: TGTGCCAGGGGCGGGCCTTACTGCGGGGGAGGGTCCTATAATTCACCCCTCCACTTT. Translating gives CARGGPYCGGGSYNSPLHF.

The chain carries TRBV5-1 and TRBJ1-1; D is possibly TRBD1 (5 bases). V gave up 4 bases and J gave up 0 bases, with 7 bases separating them. From germline, CDR1 is SGHRS and CDR2 YFSETQ. CDR3 size: 13 residues. CDR3 coding DNA: TGCGCCAGCAGCAGGGGCGTGAACACTGAAGCTTTCTTT. Protein product: CASSRGVNTEAFF.

The CDR3 DNA reads TGTGCCAGCAGTTACTCAAGAGGTGCTGGCTACACCTTC. Encoded protein: CASSYSRGAGYTF. The genes are TRBV6-6 and TRBJ1-2, with no clear D. The CDR3 loop spans 13 amino acids. Germline lookup yields CDR1 MNHNY and CDR2 SVGAGI (reference sequence). The ends were cut back, 0 bases at V and 7 bases at J, with 9 bases in the middle.

The chain carries TRBV5-1 and TRBJ2-3; 9 bases fit TRBD2. The ends lost 3 bases at V and 6 bases at J; junction bases unmatched: 8. The germline gives CDR1 SGHRS, CDR2 YFSETQ. This CDR3 has 15 amino acids. This chain's CDR3 is CASSSAGGVPDTQYF. The CDR3 nucleotides read TGCGCCAGCAGCTCCGCGGGGGGGGTCCCGGATACGCAGTATTTT.